What follows is one T cell receptor (beta chain) and its context. What antigen it recognizes has not been identified. Base qualities are not at hand, and no much larger clone is one base apart. The data are from a study of blood T cell repertoires in COVID-19 (dated by TCRdb to 2020 to 2021). The study in broad terms: Samples covering the acute and convalescent phases of COVID-19 were provided by collaborators in the United States, Italy and Spain. The prospective study material was composed of cDNA or gDNA derived from T cells, B-cell-depleted T cells, or PBMCs. Deeply sampled blood TCRbeta repertoires from subjects exposed to, actively infected with, or recovered from COVID-19 were included in the dataset. The repertoires were released in a freely available public database meant as a resource for research on the immune response to SARS-CoV-2. Samples were obtained from the ongoing ImmuneRACE study (first 160 participants) and from roughly 1,300 subjects provided by 6 global collaborators. Sample metadata almost always included a de-identified subject ID, COVID-19 status, age in years and sex. Where available, HLA class I and class II types were taken from metadata supplied by the sample provider and were not determined by assay-based typing.

Whole blood was collected in K2EDTA tubes by collaborating institutions according to the institutions' own protocols. For TCRbeta analysis, collaborators shipped samples as frozen whole blood, isolated PBMCs, or DNA extracted from either of those sample types. Here is what the overall study found, with its caveats: The amount of clinical and demographic metadata varied by source and participant and was provided uncurated.

TCRbeta CDR3 regions were amplified from genomic DNA using the immunoSEQ Assay, a bias-controlled multiplex PCR. Concerning the study's data processing: Within the assay, amplification of reference gene primers was used to estimate how many nucleated cells each sample contained. Sequence reads were collapsed and filtered to measure the absolute abundance of every unique TCRbeta CDR3 rearrangement. For each sample, productive Simpson clonality was calculated as the square root of Simpson's diversity index across productive rearrangements. Drawn from immuneACCESS, this table holds only the in-frame rearrangements with V and J called that TCRdb kept. Clones are partly lost; checked studies trace under half to an unresolved V gene and leave the rest unexplained. V and J calls and clone size follow that table, whereas D and trimming were derived from the DNA. The sample contains roughly 120,000 clones, roughly 85% of them found a single time. The ten top clones hold under 4% of the sample.

This receptor was identified in a man between 40 and 49 years old with acute or convalescent COVID-19. Sequenced: peripheral blood.

The CDR3 has the sequence CASSPQGSGNTIYF. The bases are TGTGCCAGCAGCCCACAGGGATCTGGAAACACCATATATTTT. This receptor chain uses TRBV7-9 and TRBJ1-3; the best D guess is TRBD1, with 6 bases matching. Reading from cysteine to phenylalanine, the CDR3 counts 14 amino acids. The CDR3 DNA has 42 bases and is translated from base 1. The germline V gene (reference sequence) supplies CDR1 SEHNR and CDR2 FQNEAQ. Trimming takes 5 bases from V and 1 base from J, and the germline ends sit 9 bases apart.